These T cell receptor beta chains were read from a single sample in a study of blood T cell repertoires in COVID-19. The data were produced by immunoSEQ multiplex PCR, yet TCRdb's version contains in-frame clones alone and is incomplete. This sample carries approximately 480,000 clones, 87% of them seen once, and the ten largest clones take under 0.75%. The sequenced sample consisted of PBMCs or T cells enriched from blood (not recorded which). Receptors originate from a woman aged 18-29 years who had recovered from COVID-19. Each CDR3 is given with its conserved first and last residue. The D gene is left open where the match is weak. Rows give clone size only sometimes, using once, few, many, or a class for an expanded clone.

CDR3nt: TGTGCCAGCAGCCGACAGGGGGCGGATGGCTACACCTTC
CDR3aa: CASSRQGADGYTF
len: 13
v_gene: TRBV3-1/TRBV3-2
j_gene: TRBJ1-2
d_gene: TRBD1
abundance: .

CDR3nt: TGTGCCAGCAGCCATACCGGGACTAGCGGTGGAGATACGCAGTATTTT
CDR3aa: CASSHTGTSGGDTQYF
len: 16
v_gene: TRBV4-2
j_gene: TRBJ2-3
d_gene: TRBD2
abundance: .

CDR3nt: TGTGCCAGCAGCTCCCTCGAGAGTCGGAATGAAAAACTGTTTTTT
CDR3aa: CASSSLESRNEKLFF
len: 15
v_gene: TRBV21-1
j_gene: TRBJ1-4
d_gene: .
abundance: once

CDR3nt: TGTGCCAGCAGGTATCCGGGACAGGGGAGTGAAAAACTGTTTTTT
CDR3aa: CASRYPGQGSEKLFF
len: 15
v_gene: TRBV5-8
j_gene: TRBJ1-4
d_gene: TRBD1
abundance: once

CDR3nt: TGTGCCAGCAGCCCCCCGGAGGGCAAGGGATATGGCTACACCTTC
CDR3aa: CASSPPEGKGYGYTF
len: 15
v_gene: TRBV6-5
j_gene: TRBJ1-2
d_gene: .
abundance: .

CDR3nt: TGTGCCAGCAGCCAAGGTGCCGGCAGGGGGCCAAATAACTTC
CDR3aa: CASSQGAGRGPNNF
len: 14
v_gene: TRBV3-1/TRBV3-2
j_gene: TRBJ1-2
d_gene: TRBD1
abundance: .

CDR3nt: TGTGCCAGCAGTGTTGTAGCGGGGTATCGACACACCGGGGAGCTGTTTTTT
CDR3aa: CASSVVAGYRHTGELFF
len: 17
v_gene: TRBV2
j_gene: TRBJ2-2
d_gene: TRBD2
abundance: once

CDR3nt: TGTGCCAGCAAAGGAGGGGGCGATGAGCAGTTCTTC
CDR3aa: CASKGGGDEQFF
len: 12
v_gene: TRBV2
j_gene: TRBJ2-1
d_gene: .
abundance: .

CDR3nt: TGCAGTGCTTTGAACTTCTGCGAGCAGTACTTC
CDR3aa: CSALNFCEQYF
len: 11
v_gene: TRBV20-1
j_gene: TRBJ2-7
d_gene: .
abundance: .

CDR3nt: TGCGCCAGCAGCCTCAGGGGAATTGGAGAAAAACTGTTTTTT
CDR3aa: CASSLRGIGEKLFF
len: 14
v_gene: TRBV4-1
j_gene: TRBJ1-4
d_gene: .
abundance: few

CDR3nt: TGTGCCATCAGTAACCGGCCCCCCGGACAAAACGGTGGCTACACCTTC
CDR3aa: CAISNRPPGQNGGYTF
len: 16
v_gene: TRBV10-3
j_gene: TRBJ1-2
d_gene: .
abundance: .

CDR3nt: TGTGCCAGCAGGGCGGGGGTTTCCTACAATGAGCAGTTCTTC
CDR3aa: CASRAGVSYNEQFF
len: 14
v_gene: TRBV21-1
j_gene: TRBJ2-1
d_gene: .
abundance: .

CDR3nt: TGCGCCAGCAGCCGGAACAGGTTCTCTGGAAACACCATATATTTT
CDR3aa: CASSRNRFSGNTIYF
len: 15
v_gene: TRBV4-1
j_gene: TRBJ1-3
d_gene: .
abundance: .

CDR3nt: TGCGCCAGGGGGGGAGCGCGGCAGCCCCAGCATTTT
CDR3aa: CARGGARQPQHF
len: 12
v_gene: TRBV5-1
j_gene: TRBJ1-5
d_gene: .
abundance: .

CDR3nt: TGTGCCAGCAGCTCCTCCGGGACTAGCGGGGGACAGTCCTACGAGCAGTACTTC
CDR3aa: CASSSSGTSGGQSYEQYF
len: 18
v_gene: TRBV5-4
j_gene: TRBJ2-7
d_gene: TRBD2
abundance: .

CDR3nt: TGTGCCATCAGTGATAGCGGGGGGGCGCGGGAGCAGTACTTC
CDR3aa: CAISDSGGAREQYF
len: 14
v_gene: TRBV10-3
j_gene: TRBJ2-7
d_gene: TRBD2
abundance: .

CDR3nt: TGTGCCAGCAGTGGACAGGGGGCCGGTGGCTACACCTTC
CDR3aa: CASSGQGAGGYTF
len: 13
v_gene: TRBV2
j_gene: TRBJ1-2
d_gene: TRBD1
abundance: .

CDR3nt: TGTGCCAGCACGTACAGGGGTGGCTATGGCTACACCTTC
CDR3aa: CASTYRGGYGYTF
len: 13
v_gene: TRBV12-3/TRBV12-4
j_gene: TRBJ1-2
d_gene: TRBD1
abundance: .

CDR3nt: TGTGCCAGCAGAGGTGACAGGGGGTTCACTGAAGCTTTCTTT
CDR3aa: CASRGDRGFTEAFF
len: 14
v_gene: TRBV2
j_gene: TRBJ1-1
d_gene: TRBD1
abundance: few

CDR3nt: TGTGCCAGCAGCGCCGGGGGGGATTACAATGAGCAGTTCTTC
CDR3aa: CASSAGGDYNEQFF
len: 14
v_gene: TRBV9
j_gene: TRBJ2-1
d_gene: TRBD2
abundance: .

CDR3nt: TGTGCCAGCAGCCGTGGACAGGCCACAGATACGCAGTATTTT
CDR3aa: CASSRGQATDTQYF
len: 14
v_gene: TRBV6-5
j_gene: TRBJ2-3
d_gene: TRBD1
abundance: .

CDR3nt: TGTGCCAGCAGTTACAAGGGGACAGGGTATGAAAAACTGTTTTTT
CDR3aa: CASSYKGTGYEKLFF
len: 15
v_gene: TRBV6-5
j_gene: TRBJ1-4
d_gene: TRBD1
abundance: .

CDR3nt: TGTGCCAGCAGCTTGGGGGCAGCTCTAGCCAAAAACATTCAGTACTTC
CDR3aa: CASSLGAALAKNIQYF
len: 16
v_gene: TRBV5-8
j_gene: TRBJ2-4
d_gene: .
abundance: .

CDR3nt: TGTGCCAGCAGTGTAGCTAGTGGAGGAGGGAACACTGAAGCTTTCTTT
CDR3aa: CASSVASGGGNTEAFF
len: 16
v_gene: TRBV2
j_gene: TRBJ1-1
d_gene: .
abundance: .

CDR3nt: TGTGCCAGCAGCTTCACGGACAGGGGTCCTGGCTACACCTTC
CDR3aa: CASSFTDRGPGYTF
len: 14
v_gene: TRBV7-2
j_gene: TRBJ1-2
d_gene: TRBD1
abundance: .

CDR3nt: TGCGCCAGCAGCCTGCGGGAGGGAAATGAGCAGTTCTTC
CDR3aa: CASSLREGNEQFF
len: 13
v_gene: TRBV5-1
j_gene: TRBJ2-1
d_gene: TRBD2
abundance: .

CDR3nt: TGTGCCAGCAGCCAAGTGGGGGGGCCGGGCGAGCAGTACTTC
CDR3aa: CASSQVGGPGEQYF
len: 14
v_gene: TRBV3-1/TRBV3-2
j_gene: TRBJ2-7
d_gene: .
abundance: .

CDR3nt: TGTGCCAGCAGTTACACTGGCAGGCAAGAGACCCAGTACTTC
CDR3aa: CASSYTGRQETQYF
len: 14
v_gene: TRBV6-5
j_gene: TRBJ2-5
d_gene: .
abundance: once

CDR3nt: TGTGCCAGCAGCTCCCCTAGGGGTCTATACAATGAGCAGTTCTTC
CDR3aa: CASSSPRGLYNEQFF
len: 15
v_gene: TRBV5-4
j_gene: TRBJ2-1
d_gene: .
abundance: .

CDR3nt: TGTGCCAGCAGCTTAGAGAGGTCGGGGGGCCACGAGCAGTACTTC
CDR3aa: CASSLERSGGHEQYF
len: 15
v_gene: TRBV11-2
j_gene: TRBJ2-7
d_gene: .
abundance: .

CDR3nt: TGCAGCGTTAGGAGTTCCTACGAGCAGTACTTC
CDR3aa: CSVRSSYEQYF
len: 11
v_gene: TRBV29-1
j_gene: TRBJ2-7
d_gene: .
abundance: .

CDR3nt: TGTGCCAGCAGTTACGCTGGGGGGGCCGGGGAGCTGTTTTTT
CDR3aa: CASSYAGGAGELFF
len: 14
v_gene: TRBV6-5
j_gene: TRBJ2-2
d_gene: TRBD2
abundance: .

CDR3nt: TGCGCCAGCAGCTCTATCCGGGAGTACCAAGAGACCCAGTACTTC
CDR3aa: CASSSIREYQETQYF
len: 15
v_gene: TRBV5-1
j_gene: TRBJ2-5
d_gene: .
abundance: .

CDR3nt: TGTGCCAGCAGTCCACCCGGGACAGCAAACTATGGCTACACCTTC
CDR3aa: CASSPPGTANYGYTF
len: 15
v_gene: TRBV28
j_gene: TRBJ1-2
d_gene: TRBD1
abundance: .

CDR3nt: TGCGCCAGCAGCCAGGGCAGAGGGAAGGATGGCTACACCTTC
CDR3aa: CASSQGRGKDGYTF
len: 14
v_gene: TRBV4-1
j_gene: TRBJ1-2
d_gene: .
abundance: .

CDR3nt: TGTGCCAGCTCACTGACAGAGGTCTCTGGAAACACCATATATTTT
CDR3aa: CASSLTEVSGNTIYF
len: 15
v_gene: TRBV18
j_gene: TRBJ1-3
d_gene: .
abundance: once

CDR3nt: TGTGCCAGCAGCTCCCCGGGACTAGCGGGGGCCAGCACCGGGGAGCTGTTTTTT
CDR3aa: CASSSPGLAGASTGELFF
len: 18
v_gene: TRBV5-5
j_gene: TRBJ2-2
d_gene: TRBD2
abundance: .

CDR3nt: TGTGCCAGCAGCCAGGCCGGGTCATACAATGAGCAGTTCTTC
CDR3aa: CASSQAGSYNEQFF
len: 14
v_gene: TRBV3-1/TRBV3-2
j_gene: TRBJ2-1
d_gene: .
abundance: once

CDR3nt: TGTGCCAGCAGTTGGGAGGGCAACTATGAGCAGTTCTTC
CDR3aa: CASSWEGNYEQFF
len: 13
v_gene: TRBV6-5
j_gene: TRBJ2-1
d_gene: TRBD2
abundance: .

CDR3nt: TGTGCCAGCAGCCAAGAAGGGGGCAGGGGGACCTACGAGCAGTACTTC
CDR3aa: CASSQEGGRGTYEQYF
len: 16
v_gene: TRBV3-1/TRBV3-2
j_gene: TRBJ2-7
d_gene: TRBD1
abundance: .

CDR3nt: TGCAGCGTTGAGGGCAGGGGGTGGGAGGAGCAGTACTTC
CDR3aa: CSVEGRGWEEQYF
len: 13
v_gene: TRBV29-1
j_gene: TRBJ2-7
d_gene: TRBD1
abundance: .

CDR3nt: TGTGCCAGCAGTCCCAGGACTGGGCAGCCCCAGCATTTT
CDR3aa: CASSPRTGQPQHF
len: 13
v_gene: TRBV6-5
j_gene: TRBJ1-5
d_gene: .
abundance: .

CDR3nt: TGTGCCACCAGCAGAGATCCGTGGAGCGGGTTCTCCTACAATGAGCAGTTCTTC
CDR3aa: CATSRDPWSGFSYNEQFF
len: 18
v_gene: TRBV15
j_gene: TRBJ2-1
d_gene: .
abundance: .

CDR3nt: TGTGCCAGCAGCCTGCTGCGCCCGGCAGGGGGCTACTACGAGCAGTACTTC
CDR3aa: CASSLLRPAGGYYEQYF
len: 17
v_gene: TRBV7-9
j_gene: TRBJ2-7
d_gene: TRBD1
abundance: .

CDR3nt: TGTGCCAGCAGCTCCATGGCAGGGCCTAATTACGAGCAGTACTTC
CDR3aa: CASSSMAGPNYEQYF
len: 15
v_gene: TRBV7-8
j_gene: TRBJ2-7
d_gene: .
abundance: .

CDR3nt: TGCGCCAGCAGCCTGGGACATCCGAACACTGAAGCTTTCTTT
CDR3aa: CASSLGHPNTEAFF
len: 14
v_gene: TRBV4-1
j_gene: TRBJ1-1
d_gene: .
abundance: .

CDR3nt: TGCGCCAGCAGCTTATCCCAAAAAGGGGATGAGCAGTTCTTC
CDR3aa: CASSLSQKGDEQFF
len: 14
v_gene: TRBV5-1
j_gene: TRBJ2-1
d_gene: .
abundance: .

CDR3nt: TGTGCCGCCTGGGGGCTAAGGAATGAGCAGTTCTTC
CDR3aa: CAAWGLRNEQFF
len: 12
v_gene: TRBV6-5
j_gene: TRBJ2-1
d_gene: .
abundance: .

CDR3nt: TGTGCCAGCAGCGTATTGGGGACAGGGTCCACTGAAGCTTTCTTT
CDR3aa: CASSVLGTGSTEAFF
len: 15
v_gene: TRBV9
j_gene: TRBJ1-1
d_gene: TRBD1
abundance: .

CDR3nt: TGTGCCAGCAGCCAGGATGACAGGGATAATTCACCCCTCCACTTT
CDR3aa: CASSQDDRDNSPLHF
len: 15
v_gene: TRBV3-1/TRBV3-2
j_gene: TRBJ1-6
d_gene: TRBD1
abundance: .

CDR3nt: TGTGCCAGCGCGACAGGGGGTATAGGTAGCAAAAACATTCAGTACTTC
CDR3aa: CASATGGIGSKNIQYF
len: 16
v_gene: TRBV28
j_gene: TRBJ2-4
d_gene: TRBD1
abundance: .

CDR3nt: TGTGCCAGCAGCCAAGAAGGTGGAGGGACAGGTACTGGAGCTTTCTTT
CDR3aa: CASSQEGGGTGTGAFF
len: 16
v_gene: TRBV3-1/TRBV3-2
j_gene: TRBJ1-1
d_gene: TRBD1
abundance: .

CDR3nt: TGTGCCTGGAGTGAAGGACAGGTTAACACCGGGGAGCTGTTTTTT
CDR3aa: CAWSEGQVNTGELFF
len: 15
v_gene: TRBV30
j_gene: TRBJ2-2
d_gene: TRBD1
abundance: .

CDR3nt: TGCGCCAGCAGCCCTGACACGGGGGGGAACACTGAAGCTTTCTTT
CDR3aa: CASSPDTGGNTEAFF
len: 15
v_gene: TRBV5-1
j_gene: TRBJ1-1
d_gene: .
abundance: .

CDR3nt: TGCGCCAGCAGCTTGATCGCAGGGGCCCAAGAGACCCAGTACTTC
CDR3aa: CASSLIAGAQETQYF
len: 15
v_gene: TRBV5-1
j_gene: TRBJ2-5
d_gene: .
abundance: .

CDR3nt: TGTGCCAGCTCATCGAGCAGGGGCTCCTACAATGAGCAGTTCTTC
CDR3aa: CASSSSRGSYNEQFF
len: 15
v_gene: TRBV18
j_gene: TRBJ2-1
d_gene: .
abundance: .

CDR3nt: TGTGCCAGCAGCCTCAATCGGGGGTTAGCGGAAAAACTGTTTTTT
CDR3aa: CASSLNRGLAEKLFF
len: 15
v_gene: TRBV3-1/TRBV3-2
j_gene: TRBJ1-4
d_gene: .
abundance: few

CDR3nt: TGTGCCTGGAGTGTACCCGAGGCTGGAGGCTACACCTTC
CDR3aa: CAWSVPEAGGYTF
len: 13
v_gene: TRBV30
j_gene: TRBJ1-2
d_gene: .
abundance: .

CDR3nt: TGTGCCTGGAGTGAGGGGCAGGGGGGAAACACCATATATTTT
CDR3aa: CAWSEGQGGNTIYF
len: 14
v_gene: TRBV30
j_gene: TRBJ1-3
d_gene: .
abundance: .